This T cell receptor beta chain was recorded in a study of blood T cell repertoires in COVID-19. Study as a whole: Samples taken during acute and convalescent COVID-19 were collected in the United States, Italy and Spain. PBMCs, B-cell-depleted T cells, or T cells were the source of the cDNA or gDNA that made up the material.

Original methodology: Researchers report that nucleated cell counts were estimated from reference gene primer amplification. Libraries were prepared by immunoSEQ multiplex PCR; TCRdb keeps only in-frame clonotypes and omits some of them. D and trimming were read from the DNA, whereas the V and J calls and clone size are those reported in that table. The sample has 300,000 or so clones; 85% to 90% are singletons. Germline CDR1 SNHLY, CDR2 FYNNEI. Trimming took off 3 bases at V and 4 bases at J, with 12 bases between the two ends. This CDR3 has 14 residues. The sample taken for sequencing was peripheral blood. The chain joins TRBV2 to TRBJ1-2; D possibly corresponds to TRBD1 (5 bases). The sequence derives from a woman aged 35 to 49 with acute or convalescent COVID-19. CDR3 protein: CASSDGGLGYGYTF. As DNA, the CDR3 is TGTGCCAGCAGTGACGGGGGGTTAGGCTATGGCTACACCTTC.